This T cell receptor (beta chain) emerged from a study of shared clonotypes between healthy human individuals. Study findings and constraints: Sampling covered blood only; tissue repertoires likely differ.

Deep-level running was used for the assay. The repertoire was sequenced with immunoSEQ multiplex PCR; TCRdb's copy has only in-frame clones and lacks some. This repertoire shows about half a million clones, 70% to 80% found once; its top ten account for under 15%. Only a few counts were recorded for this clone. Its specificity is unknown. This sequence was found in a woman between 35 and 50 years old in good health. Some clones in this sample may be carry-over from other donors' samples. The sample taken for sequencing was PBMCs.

CDR3 residues: CASSLSSQISYEQYF. In DNA, the CDR3 is TGTGCCAGCAGCTTAAGTTCCCAGATCTCCTACGAGCAGTACTTC. The gene calls are TRBV7-2 and TRBJ2-7; no clear D. Germline loops: CDR1 SGHTA, CDR2 FQGNSA. CDR3 size: 15 residues. With 2 bases removed from V and 0 bases from J, the gap between germline ends came to 11 bases. The full variable domain, in which reference TRBV7-2 and TRBJ2-7 provide the parts outside the CDR3, is GAGVSQSPSNKVTEKGKDVELRCDPISGHTALYWYRQSLGQGLEFLIYFQGNSAPDKSGLPSDRFSAERTGGSVSTLTIQRTQQEDSAVYLCASSLSSQISYEQYFGPGTRLTVT.